This T cell receptor beta chain was retrieved from a study of T cells in Graves' hyperthyroidism and ophthalmopathy. As for the study in general: Peripheral blood sampling occurred at initial diagnosis, before any treatment.

Exclusion followed for patients with uncontrolled infection, other autoimmune disease, pregnancy or lactation. In making diagnoses, clinical symptoms, serum thyroxine and TRAb, thyroid ultrasound and orbital computed tomography were all used. Germline V gives CDR1 SGHTA, CDR2 FQGNSA. Trimming removed 5 bases at V and 4 bases at J, with 10 bases between. The CDR3 extends over 13 amino acids. It was RNA transcripts that yielded the amplified TCR beta CDR3 regions. In the first-round RT-PCR of the TCR CDR3, the HTBI primer set was used. TCRdb re-derived calls from the multiplex PCR reads in MiXCR, one entry per CDR3 protein. The table lists 750,000 to 900,000 distinct CDR3 sequences, over 35% of them singletons, with approximately 10% in the top ten.

The chain is built from TRBV7-2 and TRBJ2-3; D is unresolved. Specimen: blood. The receptor was derived from a man between 18 and 29 years old with Graves' hyperthyroidism. CDR3 in amino acids: CASSGQGPDTQYF. CDR3 bases: TGTGCCAGCAGCGGCCAAGGGCCAGATACGCAGTATTTT.